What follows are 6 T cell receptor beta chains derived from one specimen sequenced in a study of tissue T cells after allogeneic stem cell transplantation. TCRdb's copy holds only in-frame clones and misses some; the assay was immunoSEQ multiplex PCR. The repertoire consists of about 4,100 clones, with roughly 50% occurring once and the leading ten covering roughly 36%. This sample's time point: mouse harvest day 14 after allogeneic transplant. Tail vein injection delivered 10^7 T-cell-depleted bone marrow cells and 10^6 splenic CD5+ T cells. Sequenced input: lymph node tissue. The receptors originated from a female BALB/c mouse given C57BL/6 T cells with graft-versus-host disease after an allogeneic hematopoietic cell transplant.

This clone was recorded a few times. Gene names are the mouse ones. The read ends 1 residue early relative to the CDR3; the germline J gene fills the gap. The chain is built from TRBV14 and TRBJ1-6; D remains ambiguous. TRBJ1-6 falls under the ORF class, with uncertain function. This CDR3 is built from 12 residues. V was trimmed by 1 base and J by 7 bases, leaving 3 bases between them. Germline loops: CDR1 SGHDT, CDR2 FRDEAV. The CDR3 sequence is CASSFINSPLYF. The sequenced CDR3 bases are TGTGCCAGCAGTTTCATAAATTCGCCCCTCTAC.

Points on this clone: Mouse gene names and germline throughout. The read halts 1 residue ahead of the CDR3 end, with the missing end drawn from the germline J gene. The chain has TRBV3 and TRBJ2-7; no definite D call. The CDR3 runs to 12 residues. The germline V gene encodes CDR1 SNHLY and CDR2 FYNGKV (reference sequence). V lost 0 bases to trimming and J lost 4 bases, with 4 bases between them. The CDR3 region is CASSLAVYEQYF. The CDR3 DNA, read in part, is TGTGCCAGCAGCTTAGCCGTATATGAACAGTAC.

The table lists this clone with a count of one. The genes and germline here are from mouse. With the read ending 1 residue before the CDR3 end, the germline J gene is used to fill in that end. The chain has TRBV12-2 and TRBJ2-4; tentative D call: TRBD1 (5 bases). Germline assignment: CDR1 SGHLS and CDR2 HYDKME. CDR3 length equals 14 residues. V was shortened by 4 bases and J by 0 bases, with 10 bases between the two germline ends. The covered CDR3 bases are TGTGCCAGCTCCCGGACATCTAGTCAAAACACCTTGTAC. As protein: CASSRTSSQNTLY. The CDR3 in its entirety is CASSRTSSQNTLYF.

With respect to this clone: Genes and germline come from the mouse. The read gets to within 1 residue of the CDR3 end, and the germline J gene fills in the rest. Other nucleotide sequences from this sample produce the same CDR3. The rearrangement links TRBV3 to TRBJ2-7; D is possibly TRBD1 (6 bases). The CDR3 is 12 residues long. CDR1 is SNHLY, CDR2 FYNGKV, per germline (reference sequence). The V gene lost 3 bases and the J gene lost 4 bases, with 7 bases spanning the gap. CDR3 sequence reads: CASSLGQYEQYF. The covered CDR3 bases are TGTGCCAGCAGCTTGGGACAATATGAACAGTAC.

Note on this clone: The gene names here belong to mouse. CDR3 sequence: CASSDDRGPNQAPLF. CDR3 DNA (partial): TGTGCCAGCAGTGATGACAGGGGGCCCAACCAGGCTCCGCTT. V gene TRBV13-1 combines with J gene TRBJ1-5, with 9 bases lining up with TRBD1. The read is 1 residue too short to cover the CDR3 end, so that end is filled in from the germline J gene. V dropped 0 bases and J dropped 3; count of bases not matched to a gene: 1. CDR3 length: 15 residues. The germline gives CDR1 NSHNY, CDR2 SYGAGN.

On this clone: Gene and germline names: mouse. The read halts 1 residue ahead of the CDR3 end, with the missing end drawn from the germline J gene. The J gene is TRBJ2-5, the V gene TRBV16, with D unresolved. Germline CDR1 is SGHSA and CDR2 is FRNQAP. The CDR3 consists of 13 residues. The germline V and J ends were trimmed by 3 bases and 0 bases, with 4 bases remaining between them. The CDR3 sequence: CASSFTNQDTQYF. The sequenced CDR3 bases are TGTGCAAGCAGCTTTACTAACCAAGACACCCAGTAC.